The 3 T cell receptor beta chains given below trace back to one sample, sequenced in a study of human T cells and chemical hapten exposure. TCRdb re-called the RACE reads with MiXCR, one entry per CDR3 protein. The table includes about 190,000 distinct CDR3 sequences, under 25% detected once. Time point reported: patch test 3, about 24 weeks after DPC sensitization. Noted treatment: therapeutic diphenylcyclopropenone sensitization with weekly scalp DPC. The sequences come from whole blood, collected in connection with sensitization to the hapten diphenylcyclopropenone (DPC). These receptors were taken from a woman in her forties with alopecia areata. Some clones in this sample may be carry-over from other donors' samples.

This clonotype was seen many times. This chain uses TRBV7-2 with TRBJ1-2; 7 nucleotides line up with TRBD1. Germline V gene data show CDR1 as SGHTA and CDR2 as FQGNSA. This CDR3 spans 14 amino acids. Trimming cost V 7 bases and J 2 bases; bases outside gene matches: 7. The chain's CDR3 is CASTRGQENYGYTF. The CDR3 DNA sequence: TGTGCCAGCACCCGAGGACAGGAAAACTATGGCTACACCTTC.

The chain links TRBV20-1 to TRBJ2-1; 10 bases agree with TRBD2. V shed 3 bases, J shed 6 bases, and the junction held 11 bases outside the gene matches. Germline values: CDR1 DFQATT, CDR2 SNEGSKA (reference sequence). This CDR3 has 16 amino acids. CDR3 protein: CSARIIGLAGGNEQFF. The CDR3 DNA reads TGCAGTGCTAGGATAATAGGTTTAGCGGGAGGCAATGAGCAGTTCTTC.

This rearrangement joins TRBV27 to TRBJ2-4; D uncertain. Trimming pared 2 bases from V and 0 bases from J, leaving 11 bases between. The CDR3 extends over 16 amino acids. Germline lookup yields CDR1 MNHEY and CDR2 SMNVEV (reference sequence). The CDR3 region has the DNA TGTGCCAGCAGTTTAGCCCTCGGCCTAGCCAAAAACATTCAGTACTTC. This gives the protein CASSLALGLAKNIQYF.